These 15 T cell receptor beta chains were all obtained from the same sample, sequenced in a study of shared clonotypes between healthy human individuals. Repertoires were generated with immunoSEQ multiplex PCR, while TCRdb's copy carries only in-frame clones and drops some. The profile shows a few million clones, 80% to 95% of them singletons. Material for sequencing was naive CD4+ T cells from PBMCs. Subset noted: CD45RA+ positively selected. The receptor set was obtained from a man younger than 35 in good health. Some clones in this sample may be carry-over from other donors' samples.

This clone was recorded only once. The CDR3 DNA sequence: TGTGCCAGCAGTCCCACTAGGGACTACGAGCAGTACTTC. As protein: CASSPTRDYEQYF. The chain carries TRBV6-1 and TRBJ2-7; D might be TRBD2 (5 bases). CDR3 length: 13 amino acids. Per the germline V gene, CDR1 is MNHNS and CDR2 is SASEGT. Trimming left V 5 bases short and J 3 bases short, with 11 bases between.

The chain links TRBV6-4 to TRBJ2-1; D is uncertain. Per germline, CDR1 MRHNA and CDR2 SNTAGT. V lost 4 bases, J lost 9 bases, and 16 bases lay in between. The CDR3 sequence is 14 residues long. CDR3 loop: CASSASPLIGEQFF. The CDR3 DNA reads TGTGCCAGCAGTGCCTCCCCCCTAATTGGTGAGCAGTTCTTC.

For the CDR3, the DNA is TGTGCCAGCAGCCGGGGAGGGGGCAAGGAGACCCAGTACTTC. This gives the protein CASSRGGGKETQYF. V usage is TRBV9 and J usage is TRBJ2-5; D is possibly TRBD1 or TRBD2 (7 bases each). Germline lookup yields CDR1 SGDLS and CDR2 YYNGEE. The V gene lost 4 bases and the J gene lost 5 bases, with 15 bases spanning the gap. The CDR3 length is 14 residues.

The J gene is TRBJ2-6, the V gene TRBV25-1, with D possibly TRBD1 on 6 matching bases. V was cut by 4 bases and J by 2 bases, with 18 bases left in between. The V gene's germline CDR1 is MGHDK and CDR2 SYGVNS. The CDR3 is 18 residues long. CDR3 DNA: TGTGCCAGCAGTGGCCGAAAAGGGGCAGGGGCTGGGGCCAACGTCCTGACTTTC. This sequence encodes CASSGRKGAGAGANVLTF.

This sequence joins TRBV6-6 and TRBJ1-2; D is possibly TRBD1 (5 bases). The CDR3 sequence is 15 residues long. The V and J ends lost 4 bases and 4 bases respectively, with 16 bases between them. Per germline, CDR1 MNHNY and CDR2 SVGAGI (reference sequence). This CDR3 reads CASSSPEGRSYGYTF. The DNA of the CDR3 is TGTGCCAGCAGTTCCCCGGAGGGGCGAAGCTATGGCTACACCTTC.

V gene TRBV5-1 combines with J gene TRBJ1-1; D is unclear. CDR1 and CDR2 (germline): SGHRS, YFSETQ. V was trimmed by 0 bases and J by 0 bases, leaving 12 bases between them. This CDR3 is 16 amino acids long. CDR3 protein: CASSLGVDSMNTEAFF. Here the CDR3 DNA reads TGCGCCAGCAGCTTGGGGGTTGATAGCATGAACACTGAAGCTTTCTTT.

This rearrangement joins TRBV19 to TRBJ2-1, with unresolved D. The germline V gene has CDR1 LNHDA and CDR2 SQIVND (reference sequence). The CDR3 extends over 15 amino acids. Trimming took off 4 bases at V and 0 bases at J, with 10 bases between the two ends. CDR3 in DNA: TGTGCCAGTAGTAGTTACGGCAGCTCCTACAATGAGCAGTTCTTC. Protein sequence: CASSSYGSSYNEQFF.

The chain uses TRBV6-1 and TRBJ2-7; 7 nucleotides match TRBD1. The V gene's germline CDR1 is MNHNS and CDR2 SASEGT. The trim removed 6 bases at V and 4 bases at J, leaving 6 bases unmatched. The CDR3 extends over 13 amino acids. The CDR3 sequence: CASRYRGGYEQYF. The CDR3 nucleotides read TGTGCCAGCAGGTACAGGGGTGGGTACGAGCAGTACTTC.

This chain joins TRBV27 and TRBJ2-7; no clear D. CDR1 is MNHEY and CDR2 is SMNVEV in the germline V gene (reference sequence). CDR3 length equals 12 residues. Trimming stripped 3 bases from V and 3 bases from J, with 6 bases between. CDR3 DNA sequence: TGTGCCAGCAGTTTCCATAACTACGAGCAGTACTTC. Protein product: CASSFHNYEQYF.

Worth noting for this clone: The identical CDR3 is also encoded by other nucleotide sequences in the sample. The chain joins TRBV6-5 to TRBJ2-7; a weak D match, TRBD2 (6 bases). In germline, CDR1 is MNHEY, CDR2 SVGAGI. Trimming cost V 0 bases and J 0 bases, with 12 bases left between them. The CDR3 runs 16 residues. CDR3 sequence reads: CASSYSGGKSSYEQYF. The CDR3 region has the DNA TGTGCCAGCAGTTACTCGGGGGGTAAGAGCTCCTACGAGCAGTACTTC.

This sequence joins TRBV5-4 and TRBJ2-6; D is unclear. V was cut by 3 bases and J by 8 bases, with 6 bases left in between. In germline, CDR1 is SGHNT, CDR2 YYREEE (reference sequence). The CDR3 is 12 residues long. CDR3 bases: TGTGCCAGCAGCTCCGAGTCCAACGTCCTGACTTTC. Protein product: CASSSESNVLTF.

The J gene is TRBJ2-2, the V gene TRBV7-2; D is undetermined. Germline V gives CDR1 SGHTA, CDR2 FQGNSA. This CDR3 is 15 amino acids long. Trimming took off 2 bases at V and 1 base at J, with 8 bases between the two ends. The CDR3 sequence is CASSLSQRNTGELFF. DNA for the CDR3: TGTGCCAGCAGCTTAAGCCAGAGGAACACCGGGGAGCTGTTTTTT.

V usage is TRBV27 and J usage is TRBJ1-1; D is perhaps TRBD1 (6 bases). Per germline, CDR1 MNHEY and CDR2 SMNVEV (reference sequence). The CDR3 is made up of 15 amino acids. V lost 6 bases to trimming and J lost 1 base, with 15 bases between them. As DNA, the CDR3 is TGTGCCAGCAGGGACAGACTGGTTACGAACACTGAAGCTTTCTTT. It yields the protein CASRDRLVTNTEAFF.

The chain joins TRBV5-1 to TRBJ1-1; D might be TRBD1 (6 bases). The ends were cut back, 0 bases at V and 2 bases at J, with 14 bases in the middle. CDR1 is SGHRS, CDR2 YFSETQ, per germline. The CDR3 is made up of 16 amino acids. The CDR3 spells CASSLGTGNPNTEAFF. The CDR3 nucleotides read TGCGCCAGCAGCTTGGGAACAGGGAATCCCAACACTGAAGCTTTCTTT.

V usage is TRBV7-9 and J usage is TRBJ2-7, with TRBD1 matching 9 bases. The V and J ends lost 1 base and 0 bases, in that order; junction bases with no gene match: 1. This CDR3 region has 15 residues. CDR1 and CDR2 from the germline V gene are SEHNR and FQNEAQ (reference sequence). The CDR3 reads CASSLVGQGSYEQYF. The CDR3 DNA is TGTGCCAGCAGCTTAGTGGGACAGGGCTCCTACGAGCAGTACTTC.